These T cell receptor beta chains were read from a single sample in a study of T-cell reconstitution after alpha-beta-depleted transplantation in children. TCRdb processed the PCR reads anew with MiXCR; each CDR3 protein has one entry. The sample yields 95,000 to 150,000 distinct CDR3 sequences, 23% seen once. Sequenced here: PBMCs, mostly from graft donor cells, sampled 180 days after TCRalphabeta/CD19-depleted stem cell transplant. The receptor source for this set is a male patient aged 2-9 years who had a stem cell transplant for chronic granulomatous disease, so the T cells may come from the graft donor. The CDR3 runs from the conserved cysteine through the conserved F or W. Fields, in order: D gene, clone size, CDR3 length, V gene, J gene, CDR3 DNA, CDR3 protein. A D gene is named only where the DNA matches it firmly. A row's size may be missing; if present it is once, few, many or a size class.

NA	NA	11	TRBV5-1	TRBJ2-5	TGCGCCAGCAGACAGGAAGAGACCCAGTACTTC	CASRQEETQYF
NA	few	12	TRBV20-1	TRBJ2-1	TGCAGTGCAAGTCTAGCCTACAATGAGCAGTTCTTC	CSASLAYNEQFF
NA	many	14	TRBV29-1	TRBJ2-3	TGCAGCGTTGATAACAGGGTGGGAACAGATACGCAGTATTTT	CSVDNRVGTDTQYF
NA	many	13	TRBV6-2/TRBV6-3	TRBJ2-3	TGTGCCAGCAGGGGCTTCGGCACAGATACGCAGTATTTT	CASRGFGTDTQYF
TRBD1	many	14	TRBV27	TRBJ2-7	TGTGCCAGCAGCTCGCTTGGGACAGCGAGGGAGCAGTACTTC	CASSSLGTAREQYF
NA	many	15	TRBV7-2	TRBJ2-1	TGTGCCAGCAGCTTAGCGCTAAACGGGTTCCATGAGCAGTTCTTC	CASSLALNGFHEQFF
TRBD2	NA	18	TRBV5-1	TRBJ2-1	TGCGCCAGCAGCATCACGTCTACGGGCGGGAGCTCCTACAATGAGCAGTTCTTC	CASSITSTGGSSYNEQFF
NA	many	15	TRBV2	TRBJ1-1	TGTGCCAGCAGGGAAGACGAGGAGATGAACACTGAAGCTTTCTTT	CASREDEEMNTEAFF
TRBD1	NA	12	TRBV27	TRBJ2-1	TGTGCCAGCAGCTTAACCGACAGGGGGCAGTTCTTC	CASSLTDRGQFF
TRBD1	many	17	TRBV5-1	TRBJ1-1	TGCGCCAGCAGCTTGGGGACAGGGGGCTTCATGAACACTGAAGCTTTCTTT	CASSLGTGGFMNTEAFF
NA	NA	14	TRBV15	TRBJ2-5	TGTGCCACCAGCAATTGGGGGTACCAAGAGACCCAGTACTTC	CATSNWGYQETQYF
TRBD2	few	15	TRBV12-3/TRBV12-4	TRBJ2-7	TGTGCCAGCAGTTTAGGCAGTAGCGGGGGACCCGAGCAGTACTTC	CASSLGSSGGPEQYF
NA	many	19	TRBV2	TRBJ2-3	TGTGCCAGCAGTGAAGGGGAGACGTTCTCCGGGACTAGCACAGATACGCAGTATTTT	CASSEGETFSGTSTDTQYF
NA	NA	13	TRBV24-1	TRBJ2-1	TGTGCCACCAGTAACAGGGTTTTGGGGGAGCAGTTCTTC	CATSNRVLGEQFF
NA	few	16	TRBV18	TRBJ2-7	TGTGCCAGCTCACCACCGGGCGGGAAGGATGGCTACGAGCAGTACTTC	CASSPPGGKDGYEQYF
NA	NA	13	TRBV6-1	TRBJ2-7	TGTGCCAGCAGTACCCCCGTGGTCGGCGAGCAGTACTTC	CASSTPVVGEQYF
NA	NA	15	TRBV28	TRBJ2-5	TGTGCCAGCAGTACCCTCCTCGCTTACCAAGAGACCCAGTACTTC	CASSTLLAYQETQYF
TRBD1	NA	18	TRBV20-1	TRBJ1-5	TGCAGTGCTAGAGACTCGACAGGGGCAGCAGGGACCAATCAGCCCCAGCATTTT	CSARDSTGAAGTNQPQHF
TRBD2	many	13	TRBV29-1	TRBJ2-7	TGCAGCGCCGGGACTAGCTGGTCCTACGAGCAGTACTTC	CSAGTSWSYEQYF
NA	NA	13	TRBV20-1	TRBJ1-1	TGCAGTGCTAGAGAGCAGGTGAACACTGAAGCTTTCTTT	CSAREQVNTEAFF
NA	NA	15	TRBV7-6	TRBJ2-7	TGTGCCAGCAGTCCTTTGACAGGAAGCTCCTACGAGCAGTACTTC	CASSPLTGSSYEQYF
NA	NA	18	TRBV11-1	TRBJ2-7	TGTGCCAGCAGCGAACCCCAGGGGCCGAATTTCCTTTCCTACGAGCAGTACTTC	CASSEPQGPNFLSYEQYF
NA	few	14	TRBV20-1	TRBJ1-5	TGCAGTGCGTCTTGGTGGGGACGGGATCAGCCCCAGCATTTT	CSASWWGRDQPQHF
NA	NA	13	TRBV5-1	TRBJ2-2	TGCGCCAGCAGCTTCATCAACACCGGGGAGCTGTTTTTT	CASSFINTGELFF
NA	few	14	TRBV15	TRBJ2-7	TGTGCCACCAGCAGTGAGCCCCTGTTCTACGAGCAGTACTTC	CATSSEPLFYEQYF
TRBD2	NA	15	TRBV27	TRBJ2-1	TGTGCCAGCAGTTTAACTAGCGGGAGGCAGAATGAGCAGTTCTTC	CASSLTSGRQNEQFF
TRBD1	NA	16	TRBV18	TRBJ2-6	TGTGCCAGCTCACCACGCGACAGGGTTGGGGCCAACGTCCTGACTTTC	CASSPRDRVGANVLTF
TRBD1	NA	16	TRBV20-1	TRBJ1-6	TGCAGTGCTAGAGGGGAGACAGGGCTGCGGATTTCACCCCTCCACTTT	CSARGETGLRISPLHF
NA	few	15	TRBV20-1	TRBJ2-1	TGCAGTGCTATCCCCCGGAGCAGCGCATACAATGAGCAGTTCTTC	CSAIPRSSAYNEQFF
TRBD1	NA	16	TRBV27	TRBJ2-3	TGTGCCAGCAGTTTTTCCCTGGGCAGGGGGCTAGGTACGCAGTATTTT	CASSFSLGRGLGTQYF
TRBD2	many	16	TRBV3-1	TRBJ2-2	TGTGCCAGCAGCCGAAGAGCGGGAAAAGTGGCCGGGGAGCTGTTTTTT	CASSRRAGKVAGELFF
TRBD1	few	13	TRBV27	TRBJ1-1	TGTGCCAGCAGGAACACAGGGGGTACTGAAGCTTTCTTT	CASRNTGGTEAFF
TRBD2	many	15	TRBV13	TRBJ2-1	TGTGCCAGCAGCCCGGGACTAGCGGACTACAATGAGCAGTTCTTC	CASSPGLADYNEQFF
TRBD2	few	14	TRBV10-3	TRBJ2-7	TGTGCGTCTCGGGCTAGCGGGAGTTTCGACGAGCAGTACTTC	CASRASGSFDEQYF
NA	few	13	TRBV15	TRBJ1-3	TGTGCCACCCAGCACGGCTCTGGAAACACCATATATTTT	CATQHGSGNTIYF
NA	few	14	TRBV5-1	TRBJ2-7	TGCGCCAGCAGCCTTTCTATTATCTCCTACGAGCAGTACTTC	CASSLSIISYEQYF
NA	few	11	TRBV5-1	TRBJ2-5	TGCGCCAGCAGCTGGGCAGAGACCCAGTACTTC	CASSWAETQYF
TRBD1	NA	15	TRBV12-3/TRBV12-4	TRBJ2-7	TGTGCCAGCAGTTTATCCCCCACAGGGGCCTACGAGCAGTACTTC	CASSLSPTGAYEQYF
NA	NA	16	TRBV12-3/TRBV12-4	TRBJ2-1	TGTGCCAGCACCAGAGTGGTCGGGGTGCGGGCCAATGAGCAGTTCTTC	CASTRVVGVRANEQFF
TRBD1	NA	14	TRBV28	TRBJ2-7	TGTGCCGCCATCTCTGGGACAGGGGACCACGAGCAGTACTTC	CAAISGTGDHEQYF
NA	many	14	TRBV29-1	TRBJ2-6	TGCAGCGTGAATACAGGGTCTGGGGCCAACGTCCTGACTTTC	CSVNTGSGANVLTF
TRBD1	NA	17	TRBV7-9	TRBJ1-4	TGTGCCAGCAGCCAGGGACAGGGACGAGTGACTAATGAAAAACTGTTTTTT	CASSQGQGRVTNEKLFF
NA	few	17	TRBV12-3/TRBV12-4	TRBJ2-6	TGTGCCAGCAGTTTGGGGCAGGGCAACTCTGGGGCCAACGTCCTGACTTTC	CASSLGQGNSGANVLTF
TRBD2	many	14	TRBV27	TRBJ2-4	TGTGCCAGCAGTCTAGCGGGGGATAAAAACATTCAGTACTTC	CASSLAGDKNIQYF
NA	many	11	TRBV9	TRBJ1-2	TGTGCCAGCAGCGTAGGAGGGGTTGCCACCTTC	CASSVGGVATF
NA	many	15	TRBV5-1	TRBJ2-1	TGCGCCAGCAGCTTAACTAGCAACTCCTACAATGAGCAGTTCTTC	CASSLTSNSYNEQFF
TRBD2	NA	15	TRBV15	TRBJ2-3	TGTGCCACCAGCTCCGGACTAGCGGGCACAGATACGCAGTATTTT	CATSSGLAGTDTQYF
NA	NA	9	TRBV5-5	TRBJ2-7	TGTGCCCGCCGGGACATCAACGACTTC	CARRDINDF
NA	NA	15	TRBV11-1	TRBJ2-1	TGTGCCAGCAGCCCGGACGGGGGAGTTTACAATGAGCAGTTCTTC	CASSPDGGVYNEQFF
TRBD1	many	11	TRBV29-1	TRBJ1-2	TGCAGTGGCCAGGGGGCTGGTGGCTACACCTTC	CSGQGAGGYTF